The 15 T cell receptor beta chains below come from one sample, sequenced in a study of T-cell memory formation after mild COVID-19. TCRdb re-derived calls from the 5' RACE reads in MiXCR, one entry per CDR3 protein. The sample includes about 390,000 distinct CDR3 sequences, about 16% of them seen just once. Sequencing was performed on PBMCs or a T cell subset sorted from them (not recorded which). The receptors come from a man in his late teens or twenties who had mild COVID-19 (a few samples of this study predate the infection). Cell type and time point are not known.

This clonotype has only a few counts. The chain has TRBV9 and TRBJ2-3; possibly TRBD1 for D (6 bases). The V end lost 4 bases, the J end lost 2 bases, and 17 bases lay between the germline ends. CDR1 is SGDLS, CDR2 YYNGEE, per germline. This CDR3 region has 16 residues. This CDR3 is CASSPRRGTTTDTQYF. The CDR3 coding sequence is TGTGCCAGCAGCCCCAGAAGGGGGACAACCACAGATACGCAGTATTTT.

V and J are TRBV7-9 and TRBJ1-1; 7 bases are shared with TRBD1. The CDR3 is made up of 14 amino acids. V lost 5 bases and J lost 2; bases outside the gene matches: 5. The germline CDR1 and CDR2 sequences are SEHNR and FQNEAQ (reference sequence). CDR3 DNA sequence: TGTGCCAGCAGCCCTTGGGACAGAAACACTGAAGCTTTCTTT. Translating gives CASSPWDRNTEAFF.

The chain carries TRBV6-5 and TRBJ2-7, with no clear D. CDR3 length: 13 amino acids. Germline CDR1 is MNHEY and CDR2 is SVGAGI. V was pared by 3 bases and J by 2 bases, with 8 bases between. The CDR3 sequence: CASSYLQAYEQYF. CDR3 in DNA: TGTGCCAGCAGTTATTTGCAGGCCTACGAGCAGTACTTC.

CDR3 nucleotides: TGTGCCAGCAGCTTAGATGCGACTAGCGGGGCCTACGAGCAGTACGTC. It is translated as CASSLDATSGAYEQYV. The chain couples TRBV7-2 to TRBJ2-7; 11 bases map to TRBD2. V was pared by 1 base and J by 2 bases, with 4 bases of the junction left unmatched. The CDR3 runs 16 residues. CDR1 and CDR2 (germline): SGHTA, FQGNSA.

V gene TRBV5-1 combines with J gene TRBJ1-1; D is possibly TRBD1 (6 bases). The germline V gene has CDR1 SGHRS and CDR2 YFSETQ. The V end was cut by 1 base, the J end by 10 bases, with 20 bases between. The CDR3 sequence is 15 residues long. CDR3: CASSLWGGTPWGAFF. DNA of the CDR3: TGCGCCAGCAGCTTGTGGGGAGGGACACCGTGGGGAGCTTTCTTT.

This rearrangement joins TRBV5-1 to TRBJ2-2; the match to TRBD1 covers 10 bases. The CDR3 is 15 amino acids. The V segment lost 4 bases and the J segment 4 bases; nucleotides outside the gene matches: 4. Germline CDR1 SGHRS, CDR2 YFSETQ. The CDR3 reads CASSDRTGGTGELFF. CDR3 in DNA: TGCGCCAGCAGCGACCGGACAGGGGGCACCGGGGAGCTGTTTTTT.

This clonotype came up a few times. V and J are TRBV3-1 and TRBJ1-1; 8 bases are a match to TRBD1. Germline-derived CDR1 and CDR2 are LGHDT and YNNKEL (reference sequence). The CDR3 contains 14 residues. Germline trimming cut 3 bases from V and 4 bases from J; bases unmatched to any gene: 4. The CDR3 DNA reads as TGTGCCAGCAGCCAGCGAGACAGGGGCACTGAAGCTTTCTTT. Translating gives CASSQRDRGTEAFF.

V gene TRBV10-3 combines with J gene TRBJ1-3, with TRBD1 matching 9 bases. CDR1 ENHRY and CDR2 SYGVKD come from the germline V gene. This CDR3 is 17 amino acids long. The trim removed 10 bases at V and 4 bases at J, leaving 17 bases unmatched. CDR3 DNA sequence: TGTGCCACCGGGACAGGGAATCTTCTTGGCTCCGGAAACACCATATATTTT. Residues: CATGTGNLLGSGNTIYF.

This clonotype was counted only a few times. The CDR3 DNA reads as TGTGCCAGCACCCCCAGGGTCGGCGAGAATGAGCAGTTCTTC. It specifies CASTPRVGENEQFF. The chain links TRBV9 to TRBJ2-1, with a possible D match to TRBD1 (5 bases). Germline V gene lookup returns CDR1 SGDLS and CDR2 YYNGEE. CDR3 length equals 14 residues. Trimming cost V 6 bases and J 7 bases, with 17 bases left between them.

The J gene is TRBJ1-1, the V gene TRBV6-5; 10 nucleotides align to TRBD1. The V segment lost 2 bases and the J segment 1 base; nucleotides outside the gene matches: 7. This CDR3 has 17 amino acids. Germline V gene lookup returns CDR1 MNHEY and CDR2 SVGAGI. CDR3 protein: CASSYEPRQGANTEAFF. The CDR3 DNA sequence: TGTGCCAGCAGTTACGAACCCCGACAGGGGGCGAACACTGAAGCTTTCTTT.

Only a few counts were recorded for this clonotype. This sequence joins TRBV12-3 or TRBV12-4 and TRBJ1-5; no firm D call. The CDR3 spans 15 residues. The ends were cut back, 6 bases at V and 0 bases at J, with 12 bases in the middle. In DNA form, the CDR3 reads TGTGCCAGCAGGTTTACAGAGAATAGCAATCAGCCCCAGCATTTT. Amino acids: CASRFTENSNQPQHF.

V gene TRBV7-9 combines with J gene TRBJ2-7; D is unclear. Germline V gives CDR1 SEHNR, CDR2 FQNEAQ (reference sequence). The CDR3 has 13 residues. Trimming removed 1 base at V and 5 bases at J, with 9 bases between. Here the CDR3 reads CASSLVPSNEQYF. The CDR3 DNA reads TGTGCCAGCAGCTTAGTACCCTCGAACGAGCAGTACTTC.

This chain connects TRBV7-3 to TRBJ2-5; TRBD2 matches at 10 bases. This CDR3 is built from 15 residues. Per germline, CDR1 SGHTA and CDR2 FQGTGA. J lost 1 base, V lost 5 bases, and 4 bases had no gene match. CDR3 nucleotide sequence: TGTGCCAGCAGCACAGCGGGGGGGATCCAAGAGACCCAGTACTTC. It encodes CASSTAGGIQETQYF.

The gene calls are TRBV7-9 and TRBJ2-3; D gene unclear. From germline, CDR1 is SEHNR and CDR2 FQNEAQ (reference sequence). Trimming stripped 1 base from V and 2 bases from J, with 7 bases between. CDR3 size: 14 residues. This CDR3 is CASSLEWDTDTQYF. The CDR3 coding sequence is TGTGCCAGCAGCTTAGAGTGGGACACAGATACGCAGTATTTT.

The chain employs TRBV20-1 and TRBJ1-2, with D hard to call. The V gene's germline CDR1 is DFQATT and CDR2 SNEGSKA (reference sequence). The V and J ends lost 5 bases and 4 bases respectively, with 20 bases between them. The CDR3 runs to 15 residues. CDR3 amino acids: CSAPRIAEGTYGYTF. As DNA, the CDR3 is TGCAGTGCTCCGAGGATTGCCGAGGGTACCTATGGCTACACCTTC.